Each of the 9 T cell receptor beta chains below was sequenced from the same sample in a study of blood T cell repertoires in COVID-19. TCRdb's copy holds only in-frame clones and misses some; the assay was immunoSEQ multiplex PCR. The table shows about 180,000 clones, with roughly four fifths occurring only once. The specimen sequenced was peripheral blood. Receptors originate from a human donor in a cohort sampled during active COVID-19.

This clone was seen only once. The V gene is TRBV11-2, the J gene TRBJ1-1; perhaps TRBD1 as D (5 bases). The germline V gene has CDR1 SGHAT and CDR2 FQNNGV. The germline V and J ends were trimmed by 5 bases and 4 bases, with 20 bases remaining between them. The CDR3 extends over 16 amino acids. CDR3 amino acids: CASSPTHRGGSTEAFF. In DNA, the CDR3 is TGTGCCAGCAGCCCCACCCACCGGGGGGGGAGCACTGAAGCTTTCTTT.

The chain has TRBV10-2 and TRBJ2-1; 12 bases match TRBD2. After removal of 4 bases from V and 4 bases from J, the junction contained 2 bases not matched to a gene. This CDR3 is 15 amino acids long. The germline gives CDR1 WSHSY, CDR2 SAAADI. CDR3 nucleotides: TGCGCCAGCAGTGGACTAGCGGGGGCTTACAATGAGCAGTTCTTC. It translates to CASSGLAGAYNEQFF.

The CDR3 DNA sequence: TGTGCCAGCAGCCCCGGGACAGGGAACAATCAGCCCCAGCATTTT. This encodes CASSPGTGNNQPQHF. This chain connects TRBV7-9 to TRBJ1-5; 9 bases are shared with TRBD1. Unmatched junction bases numbered 5, after V lost 5 bases and J lost 3 bases. CDR1 is SEHNR, CDR2 FQNEAQ, per germline (reference sequence). The CDR3 runs to 15 residues.

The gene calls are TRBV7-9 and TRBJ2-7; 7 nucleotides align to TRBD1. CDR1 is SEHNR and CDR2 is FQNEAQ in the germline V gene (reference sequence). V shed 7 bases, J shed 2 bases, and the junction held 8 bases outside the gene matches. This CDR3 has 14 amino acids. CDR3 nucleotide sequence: TGTGCCAGCACCCCGCCGGGACAGCCCTACGAGCAGTACTTC. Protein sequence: CASTPPGQPYEQYF.

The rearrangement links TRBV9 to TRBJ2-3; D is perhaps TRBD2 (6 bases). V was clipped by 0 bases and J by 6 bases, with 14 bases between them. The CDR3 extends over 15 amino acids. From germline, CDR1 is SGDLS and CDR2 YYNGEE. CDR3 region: CASSVEWRGGDTQYF. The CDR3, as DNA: TGTGCCAGCAGCGTAGAGTGGCGGGGAGGCGATACGCAGTATTTT.

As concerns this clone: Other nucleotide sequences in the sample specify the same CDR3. DNA for the CDR3: TGTGCCAGCAGTTTGGGGGGAGGGCAGCCCCAGCATTTT. Its translation: CASSLGGGQPQHF. The chain is built from TRBV12-3 or TRBV12-4 and TRBJ1-5; D is perhaps TRBD1 (5 bases). V lost 3 bases to trimming and J lost 7 bases, with 10 bases between them. The CDR3 contains 13 residues.

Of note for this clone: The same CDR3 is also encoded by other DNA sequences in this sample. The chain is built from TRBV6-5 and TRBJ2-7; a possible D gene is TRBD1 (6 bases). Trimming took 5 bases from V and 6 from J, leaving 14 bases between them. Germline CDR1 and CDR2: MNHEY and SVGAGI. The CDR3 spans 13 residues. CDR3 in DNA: TGTGCCAGCAGTCCCCCCCTCAGGGGCGAGCAGTACTTC. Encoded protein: CASSPPLRGEQYF.

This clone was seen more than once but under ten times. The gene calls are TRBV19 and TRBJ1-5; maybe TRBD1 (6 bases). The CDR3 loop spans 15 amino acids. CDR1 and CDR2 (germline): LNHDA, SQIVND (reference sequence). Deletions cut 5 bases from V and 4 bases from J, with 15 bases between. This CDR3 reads CASSFLPTGNQPQHF. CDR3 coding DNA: TGTGCCAGTAGTTTTCTTCCCACAGGGAATCAGCCCCAGCATTTT.

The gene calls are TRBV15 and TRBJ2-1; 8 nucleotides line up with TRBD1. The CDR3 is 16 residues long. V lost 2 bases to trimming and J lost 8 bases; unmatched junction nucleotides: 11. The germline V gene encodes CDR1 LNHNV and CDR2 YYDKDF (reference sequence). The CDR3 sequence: CATSRSALGQGDEQFF. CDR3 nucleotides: TGTGCCACCAGCAGATCGGCGCTAGGACAGGGCGATGAGCAGTTCTTC.